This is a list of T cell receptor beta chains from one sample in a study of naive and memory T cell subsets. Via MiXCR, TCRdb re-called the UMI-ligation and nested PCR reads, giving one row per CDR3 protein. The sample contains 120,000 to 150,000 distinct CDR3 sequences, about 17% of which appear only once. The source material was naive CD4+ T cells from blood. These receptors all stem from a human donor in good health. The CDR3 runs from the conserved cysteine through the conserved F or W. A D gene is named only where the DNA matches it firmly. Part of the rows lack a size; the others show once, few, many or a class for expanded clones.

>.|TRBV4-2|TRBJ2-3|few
CASSQASGGTDTQYF
TGTGCCAGCAGCCAAGCTAGTGGAGGCACAGATACGCAGTATTTT
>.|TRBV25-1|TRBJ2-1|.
CASSESRTHSSYNEQFF
TGTGCCAGCAGTGAATCCAGGACGCACAGCTCCTACAATGAGCAGTTCTTC
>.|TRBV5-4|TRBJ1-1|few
CASSPRNTEAFF
TGTGCCAGCAGCCCCAGGAACACTGAAGCTTTCTTT
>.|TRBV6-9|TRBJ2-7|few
CASSFLQGHEQYF
TGTGCCAGCAGTTTCCTCCAGGGTCACGAGCAGTACTTC
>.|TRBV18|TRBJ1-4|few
CASSPRPEHEKLFF
TGTGCCAGCTCACCAAGGCCAGAACATGAAAAACTGTTTTTT
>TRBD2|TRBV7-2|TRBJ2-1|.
CASSSGLTSGIEQFF
TGTGCCAGCAGCTCGGGACTGACTAGCGGGATTGAGCAGTTCTTC
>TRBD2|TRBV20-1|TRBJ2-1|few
CSARRLAGGRDEQFF
TGCAGTGCTAGGAGACTAGCGGGAGGGAGGGATGAGCAGTTCTTC
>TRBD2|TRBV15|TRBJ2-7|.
CATSKEGRGFAGTSGSYEQYF
TGTGCCACCAGCAAGGAAGGTAGGGGGTTTGCCGGGACTAGCGGATCCTACGAGCAGTACTTC
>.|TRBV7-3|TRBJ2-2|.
CASSFGQVNTGELFF
TGTGCCAGCAGCTTTGGCCAGGTGAACACCGGGGAGCTGTTTTTT
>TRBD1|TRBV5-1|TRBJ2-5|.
CASSARDRGDETQYF
TGCGCCAGCAGCGCCCGGGACAGGGGCGACGAGACCCAGTACTTC
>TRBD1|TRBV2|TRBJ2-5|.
CASRAGTGEETQYF
TGTGCCAGCAGAGCCGGGACAGGGGAAGAGACCCAGTACTTC
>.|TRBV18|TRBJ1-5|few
CASSRQDLQPQHF
TGTGCCAGCTCACGACAGGATCTCCAGCCCCAGCATTTT
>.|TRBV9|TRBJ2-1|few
CASSPPPGRSSYNEQFF
TGTGCCAGCAGCCCACCGCCGGGCAGGAGCTCCTACAATGAGCAGTTCTTC
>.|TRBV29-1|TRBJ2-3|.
CSVGGSLTDTQYF
TGCAGCGTTGGAGGGAGCTTAACAGATACGCAGTATTTT
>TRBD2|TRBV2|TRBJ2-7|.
CASSVQAGVPNEQYF
TGTGCCAGCAGTGTCCAAGCGGGAGTCCCCAACGAGCAGTACTTC
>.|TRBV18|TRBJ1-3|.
CASSPFGRDSGNTIYF
TGTGCCAGCTCACCATTTGGCAGGGACTCTGGAAACACCATATATTTT
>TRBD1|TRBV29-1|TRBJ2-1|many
CSVQRGTGAYNEQFF
TGCAGCGTACAGCGTGGGACAGGGGCTTACAATGAGCAGTTCTTC
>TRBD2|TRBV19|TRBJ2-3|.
CASSINSGRALDTQYF
TGTGCCAGTAGTATAAATAGCGGGAGGGCCTTGGATACGCAGTATTTT
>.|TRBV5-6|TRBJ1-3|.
CASKQGRSSGNTIYF
TGTGCCAGCAAGCAGGGACGGAGCTCTGGAAACACCATATATTTT
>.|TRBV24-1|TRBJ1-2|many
CATSDTDANYGYTF
TGTGCCACCAGTGACACGGACGCTAACTATGGCTACACCTTC
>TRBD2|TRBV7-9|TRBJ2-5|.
CASSFIAGRGQETQSF
TGTGCCAGCAGCTTTATAGCGGGACGAGGCCAAGAGACCCAGTCCTTC
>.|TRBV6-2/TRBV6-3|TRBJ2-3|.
CASRTSPTQYF
TGTGCCAGCAGGACTTCTCCAACGCAGTATTTT
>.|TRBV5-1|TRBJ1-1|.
CASSRGSSNTEAFF
TGCGCCAGCAGCCGGGGCAGTTCGAACACTGAAGCTTTCTTT
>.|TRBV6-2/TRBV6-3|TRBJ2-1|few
CASSPWANEQFF
TGTGCCAGCAGTCCCTGGGCCAATGAGCAGTTCTTC
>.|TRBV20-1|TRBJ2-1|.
CSASRGPQRFNEQFF
TGCAGTGCTTCCCGGGGGCCACAGAGGTTCAATGAGCAGTTCTTC
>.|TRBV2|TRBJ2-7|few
CASSPGPVYEQYF
TGTGCCAGCAGTCCGGGACCGGTCTACGAGCAGTACTTC
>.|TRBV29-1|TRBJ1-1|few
CSVDLGSRLTEAFF
TGCAGCGTTGATTTAGGGAGCCGGTTGACTGAAGCTTTCTTT
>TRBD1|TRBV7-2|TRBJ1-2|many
CASSMDREDGYTF
TGTGCCAGCAGCATGGACAGGGAGGATGGCTACACCTTC
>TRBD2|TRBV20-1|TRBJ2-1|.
CSARDDSGSSYNEQFF
TGCAGTGCTAGGGACGATAGCGGGTCCTCCTACAATGAGCAGTTCTTC
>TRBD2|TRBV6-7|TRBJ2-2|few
CASSYLSGMSTGELFF
TGTGCCAGCAGTTACCTTAGCGGGATGAGCACCGGGGAGCTGTTTTTT
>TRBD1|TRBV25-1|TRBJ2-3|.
CASSDSGQGHDTQYF
TGTGCCAGCAGTGATTCGGGACAGGGCCACGATACGCAGTATTTT
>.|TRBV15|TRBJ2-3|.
CATSLVGVADTQYF
TGTGCCACCAGCCTAGTCGGTGTAGCAGATACGCAGTATTTT
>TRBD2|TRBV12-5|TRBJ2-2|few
CASGLREGSSNGELFF
TGTGCTAGTGGTTTGCGGGAGGGATCGTCGAACGGGGAGCTGTTTTTT
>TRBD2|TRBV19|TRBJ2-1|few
CASSTVAGRYESSYNEQFF
TGTGCCAGTAGTACGGTAGCGGGACGATATGAGAGCTCCTACAATGAGCAGTTCTTC
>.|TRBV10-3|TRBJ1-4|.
CATAGQGATNEKLFF
TGTGCCACCGCGGGTCAGGGCGCAACTAATGAAAAACTGTTTTTT
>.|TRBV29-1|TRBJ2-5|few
CSATGRPKETQYF
TGCAGCGCCACCGGCAGGCCTAAAGAGACCCAGTACTTC
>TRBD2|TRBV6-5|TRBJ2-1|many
CASSVLGTSGYHNEQFF
TGTGCCAGCAGTGTACTAGGGACTAGCGGGTACCACAATGAGCAGTTCTTC
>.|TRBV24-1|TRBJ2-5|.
CATGRTDQETQYF
TGTGCCACCGGAAGGACGGACCAAGAGACCCAGTACTTC
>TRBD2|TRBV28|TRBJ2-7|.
CARSQSRGDSYEQYF
TGTGCCAGAAGTCAAAGCCGGGGGGACTCCTACGAGCAGTACTTC
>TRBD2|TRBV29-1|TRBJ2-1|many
CSVGDSGIIHEQFF
TGCAGCGTCGGGGATAGCGGGATTATCCATGAGCAGTTCTTC
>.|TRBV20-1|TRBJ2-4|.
CSASTLAKNIQYF
TGCAGTGCTTCAACGTTAGCCAAAAACATTCAGTACTTC
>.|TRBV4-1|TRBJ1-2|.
CASSQDVGAVYGYTF
TGCGCCAGCAGCCAAGATGTAGGGGCTGTCTATGGCTACACCTTC
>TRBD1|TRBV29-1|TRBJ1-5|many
CSVSGQGYGQPQHF
TGCAGCGTGTCTGGACAGGGTTATGGGCAGCCCCAGCATTTT
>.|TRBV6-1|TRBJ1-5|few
CASSEGQASNQPQHF
TGTGCCAGCAGTGAAGGACAAGCCTCAAATCAGCCCCAGCATTTT
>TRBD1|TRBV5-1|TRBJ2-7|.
CASSLGRTGAYEQYF
TGCGCCAGCAGCTTGGGTAGGACAGGAGCCTACGAGCAGTACTTC
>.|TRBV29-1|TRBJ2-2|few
CSVDAGNTGELFF
TGCAGCGTTGACGCCGGGAACACCGGGGAGCTGTTTTTT
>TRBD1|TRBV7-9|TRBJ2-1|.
CASSADRGNIGGNEQFF
TGTGCCAGCAGCGCGGACAGGGGGAATATAGGGGGGAATGAGCAGTTCTTC
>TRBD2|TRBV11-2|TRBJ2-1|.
CASSFSPAGGPSNEQFF
TGTGCCAGCAGCTTCTCCCCAGCGGGAGGGCCCAGCAATGAGCAGTTCTTC
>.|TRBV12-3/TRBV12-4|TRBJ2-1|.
CASSLGGFGQFF
TGTGCCAGCAGCCTCGGGGGCTTCGGGCAGTTCTTC
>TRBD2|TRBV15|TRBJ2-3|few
CATSREASGPTFDTQYF
TGTGCCACCAGCAGAGAGGCTAGCGGACCCACGTTCGATACGCAGTATTTT
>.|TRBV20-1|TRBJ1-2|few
CSARRGYGYTF
TGCAGTGCTCGAAGGGGTTATGGCTACACCTTC
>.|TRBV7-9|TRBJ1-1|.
CASSSYQSNTEAFF
TGTGCCAGCAGCTCTTACCAATCGAACACTGAAGCTTTCTTT
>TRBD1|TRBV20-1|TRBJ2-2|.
CSARQGGSVTGELFF
TGCAGTGCTAGGCAAGGGGGCAGCGTCACCGGGGAGCTGTTTTTT
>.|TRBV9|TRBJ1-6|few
CASSPHIALTDSDSPLHF
TGTGCCAGCAGCCCCCATATCGCCTTGACAGACTCGGATTCACCCCTCCACTTT
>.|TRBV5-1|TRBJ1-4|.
CASKNNEKLFF
TGCGCCAGCAAGAATAATGAAAAACTGTTTTTT